This T cell receptor (beta chain) originates from a study of blood T cell repertoires in COVID-19. Study context: The United States, Italy and Spain supplied acute and convalescent COVID-19 samples.

Some clones are missing from TCRdb's copy, which holds only in-frame ones; the method was immunoSEQ multiplex PCR. The sample carries around 160,000 clones, about 88% recorded once. The CDR3 loop spans 15 amino acids. Germline V gene data show CDR1 as KGHSH and CDR2 as LQKENI. Between the trimmed V and J ends, which lost 6 bases and 3 bases, there was a span of 16 bases. This chain links TRBV18 with TRBJ2-3; D call uncertain. Sequencing was carried out using peripheral blood. This TCR came from a man aged 55-75 years with active or convalescent COVID-19. The CDR3 loop is CASSPDTYFTDTQYF. CDR3 nucleotides: TGTGCCAGCTCCCCTGACACTTACTTTACAGATACGCAGTATTTT.